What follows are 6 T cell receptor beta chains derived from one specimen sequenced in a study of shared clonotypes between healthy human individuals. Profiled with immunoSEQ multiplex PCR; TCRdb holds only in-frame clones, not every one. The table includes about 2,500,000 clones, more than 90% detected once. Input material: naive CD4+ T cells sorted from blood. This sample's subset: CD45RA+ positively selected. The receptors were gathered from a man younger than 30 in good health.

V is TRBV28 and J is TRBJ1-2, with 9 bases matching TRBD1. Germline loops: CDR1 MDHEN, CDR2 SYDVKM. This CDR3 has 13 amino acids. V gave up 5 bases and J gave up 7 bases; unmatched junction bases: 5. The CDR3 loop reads CASSEDRGAGYTF. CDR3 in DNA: TGTGCCAGCAGTGAAGACAGGGGGGCTGGCTACACCTTC.

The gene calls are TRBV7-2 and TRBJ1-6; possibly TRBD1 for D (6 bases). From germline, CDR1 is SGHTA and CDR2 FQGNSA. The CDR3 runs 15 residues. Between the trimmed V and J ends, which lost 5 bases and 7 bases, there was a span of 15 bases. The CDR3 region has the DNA TGTGCCAGCAGCCTCAGCACACAGGGAAATTCACCCCTCCACTTT. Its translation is CASSLSTQGNSPLHF.

The CDR3 DNA reads TGTGCCAGCAGCCATGGACAGGGGATAGCGGGTCAGTTCTTC. It yields the protein CASSHGQGIAGQFF. The gene calls are TRBV7-9 and TRBJ2-1; 9 bases are a match to TRBD1. V was pared by 5 bases and J by 13 bases, with 12 bases of the junction left unmatched. The CDR3 sequence is 14 residues long. CDR1 is SEHNR, CDR2 FQNEAQ, per germline (reference sequence). Full variable domain (remainder filled in from reference TRBV7-9 and TRBJ2-1): DTGVSQNPRHKITKRGQNVTFRCDPISEHNRLYWYRQTLGQGPEFLTYFQNEAQLEKSRLLSDRFSAERPKGSFSTLEIQRTEQGDSAMYLCASSHGQGIAGQFFGPGTRLTVL.

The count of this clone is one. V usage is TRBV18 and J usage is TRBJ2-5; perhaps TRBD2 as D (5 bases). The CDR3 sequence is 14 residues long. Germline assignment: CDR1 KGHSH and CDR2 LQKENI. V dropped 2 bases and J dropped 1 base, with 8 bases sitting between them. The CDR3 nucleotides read TGTGCCAGCTCACCAATAAGCGGCCAAGAGACCCAGTACTTC. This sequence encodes CASSPISGQETQYF.

The CDR3 is CASSLRTTGELFF. For the CDR3, the DNA is TGTGCCAGCAGCTTACGTACGACCGGGGAGCTGTTTTTT. The chain carries TRBV7-2 and TRBJ2-2; D gene ambiguous. Between the trimmed V and J ends, which lost 2 bases and 5 bases, there was a span of 6 bases. This CDR3 has 13 amino acids. The V gene's germline CDR1 is SGHTA and CDR2 FQGNSA. Supplemented by reference TRBV7-2 and TRBJ2-2, the full variable domain reads GAGVSQSPSNKVTEKGKDVELRCDPISGHTALYWYRQSLGQGLEFLIYFQGNSAPDKSGLPSDRFSAERTGGSVSTLTIQRTQQEDSAVYLCASSLRTTGELFFGEGSRLTVL.

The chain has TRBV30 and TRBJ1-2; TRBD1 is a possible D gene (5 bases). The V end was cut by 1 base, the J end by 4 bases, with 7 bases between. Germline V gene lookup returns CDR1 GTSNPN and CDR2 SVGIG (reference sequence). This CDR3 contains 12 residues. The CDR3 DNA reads TGTGCCTGGAGTGCGGGACTCTATGGCTACACCTTC. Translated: CAWSAGLYGYTF.